One sample yielded the 16 T cell receptor beta chains listed below, sequenced in a study of T cell responses to AZD1222 COVID-19 vaccine. Method: immunoSEQ multiplex PCR; TCRdb's copy keeps in-frame clones and lacks some. This repertoire shows around 190,000 clones, roughly 94% found once; its top ten account for 1.5% to 2%. This specimen consisted of peripheral blood, obtained 28 days after the second AZD1222 dose. The receptors shown here come from an adult who received the AZD1222 COVID-19 vaccine.

This clone was seen only once. The gene calls are TRBV6-6 and TRBJ1-1; D perhaps matches TRBD1 (5 bases). The V gene's germline CDR1 is MNHNY and CDR2 SVGAGI (reference sequence). The CDR3 contains 15 residues. V lost 5 bases to trimming and J lost 1 base, with 14 bases between them. Here the CDR3 DNA reads TGTGCCAGCAGTGGCCAGGGAATTGCGAACACTGAAGCTTTCTTT. Translating it yields CASSGQGIANTEAFF.

The J gene is TRBJ1-1, the V gene TRBV30; D not certain. The V end was cut by 4 bases, the J end by 10 bases, with 16 bases between. The CDR3 length is 12 residues. From germline, CDR1 is GTSNPN and CDR2 SVGIG (reference sequence). Written as DNA, the CDR3 is TGTGCCTGGACCGAAAACCCCTTGGGAGCTTTCTTT. Its protein is CAWTENPLGAFF.

The chain combines TRBV7-3 with TRBJ1-2; no definite D call. Per the germline V gene, CDR1 is SGHTA and CDR2 is FQGTGA. V was trimmed by 6 bases and J by 6 bases, leaving 17 bases between them. There are 14 residues in the CDR3. The CDR3 DNA follows: TGTGCCAGCAGGAGGACGGGTTCCGGCGATGGCTACACCTTC. Translating it yields CASRRTGSGDGYTF.

CDR3 residues: CASRQTSTDTQYF. The CDR3 DNA reads as TGTGCCAGTAGACAGACTAGCACAGATACGCAGTATTTT. V gene TRBV19 combines with J gene TRBJ2-3; D remains unclear. The germline V and J ends were trimmed by 6 bases and 0 bases, with 7 bases remaining between them. CDR3 length equals 13 residues. Germline V gene data show CDR1 as LNHDA and CDR2 as SQIVND (reference sequence).

This chain joins TRBV7-3 and TRBJ2-1, with TRBD2 identical over 10 bases. CDR3 length equals 15 residues. V gave up 5 bases and J gave up 4 bases; unmatched junction bases: 5. In germline, CDR1 is SGHTA, CDR2 FQGTGA. CDR3 nucleotide sequence: TGTGCCAGCAGCCCCGGGACTAGCGCTTACAATGAGCAGTTCTTC. It is translated as CASSPGTSAYNEQFF.

V usage is TRBV28 and J usage is TRBJ1-5; D not resolved. The CDR3 has 15 residues. The V end lost 4 bases, the J end lost 7 bases, and 17 bases lay between the germline ends. Germline-derived CDR1 and CDR2 are MDHEN and SYDVKM. CDR3 region: CASSSGTGRVQPQHF. The CDR3 nucleotides read TGTGCCAGCAGTTCCGGTACCGGGAGGGTCCAGCCCCAGCATTTT.

The rearrangement links TRBV2 to TRBJ2-3; D is unclear. The germline V gene has CDR1 SNHLY and CDR2 FYNNEI. V lost 10 bases and J lost 0, with 14 bases in between. The CDR3 contains 14 residues. CDR3 sequence reads: CATSAALSTDTQYF. CDR3 coding DNA: TGTGCCACCTCTGCGGCCCTTAGCACAGATACGCAGTATTTT.

The genes are TRBV7-6 and TRBJ2-5; unclear D gene. CDR3 length: 13 residues. The V gene's germline CDR1 is SGHVS and CDR2 FNYEAQ. The V end was cut by 5 bases, the J end by 5 bases, with 12 bases between. In nucleotides, the CDR3 is TGTGCCAGCAGCAAGACCCCTCCGGAGACCCAGTACTTC. This encodes CASSKTPPETQYF.

CDR3 DNA: TGTGCCAGCAGACGGAACTTCGGGGGCGAGCAGTACTTC. Encoded protein: CASRRNFGGEQYF. The V gene is TRBV6-5, the J gene TRBJ2-7; D may be TRBD2 (6 bases). V was pared by 6 bases and J by 6 bases, with 15 bases between. The germline V gene encodes CDR1 MNHEY and CDR2 SVGAGI. The CDR3 runs to 13 residues.

The CDR3 nucleotides read TGCGCCAGCAGCCAAGTCGAGAGGGGACTAGCGGGAGGCGAGCAGTACTTC. Translation: CASSQVERGLAGGEQYF. The chain is built from TRBV4-1 and TRBJ2-7; 15 bases line up with TRBD2. V was clipped by 1 base and J by 6 bases; unmatched bases: 7. The CDR3 has 17 amino acids. Per the germline V gene, CDR1 is MGHRA and CDR2 is YSYEKL.

The chain recombines TRBV6-5 with TRBJ2-3; no clear D gene. The CDR3 runs 11 residues. V lost 3 bases and J 10 bases, leaving 8 bases between the germline ends. Germline V gene data show CDR1 as MNHEY and CDR2 as SVGAGI. The chain's CDR3 is CASSYKGAQYF. The CDR3 bases are TGTGCCAGCAGTTATAAGGGTGCGCAGTATTTT.

The chain has TRBV28 and TRBJ1-4; no clear D. The germline V and J ends were trimmed by 6 bases and 6 bases, with 20 bases remaining between them. The CDR3 totals 16 residues. Germline V lookup: CDR1 MDHEN, CDR2 SYDVKM. Written as DNA, the CDR3 is TGTGCCAGCAGCACCCTCGGGCTACTGAGGGATGAAAAACTGTTTTTT. It is translated as CASSTLGLLRDEKLFF.

The chain is built from TRBV7-2 and TRBJ1-1; the D gene is possibly TRBD1 (5 bases). The CDR3 sequence is 13 residues long. The ends were cut back, 5 bases at V and 0 bases at J, with 7 bases in the middle. The germline V gene encodes CDR1 SGHTA and CDR2 FQGNSA. The CDR3 loop reads CASSPQVNTEAFF. In DNA form, the CDR3 reads TGTGCCAGCAGCCCACAGGTGAACACTGAAGCTTTCTTT.

Only one count was recorded for this clone. V gene TRBV29-1 combines with J gene TRBJ1-1; D is perhaps TRBD1 (6 bases). V lost 7 bases to trimming and J lost 12 bases, with 18 bases between them. CDR1 is SQVTM, CDR2 ANQGSEA, per germline. This CDR3 spans 11 amino acids. CDR3 bases: TGCAGCGGAAGGACGGGACACGAATCTTTCTTT. This sequence encodes CSGRTGHESFF. Full variable domain (missing parts from reference TRBV29-1 and TRBJ1-1): SAVISQKPSRDICQRGTSLTIQCQVDSQVTMMFWYRQQPGQSLTLIATANQGSEATYESGFVIDKFPISRPNLTFSTLTVSNMSPEDSSIYLCSGRTGHESFFGQGTRLTVV.

There are a few counts of this clone. The genes are TRBV19 and TRBJ1-1; no clear D gene. The CDR3 has 14 residues. Per the germline V gene, CDR1 is LNHDA and CDR2 is SQIVND (reference sequence). V lost 3 bases to trimming and J lost 5 bases, with 13 bases between them. The DNA of the CDR3 is TGTGCCAGTAGTATCACCCAAGGACGGACTGAAGCTTTCTTT. Its translation: CASSITQGRTEAFF. The whole variable domain, filled in from reference TRBV19 and TRBJ1-1, reads DGGITQSPKYLFRKEGQNVTLSCEQNLNHDAMYWYRQDPGQGLRLIYYSQIVNDFQKGDIAEGYSVSREKKESFPLTVTSAQKNPTAFYLCASSITQGRTEAFFGQGTRLTVV.

This clone appeared once. V gene TRBV7-2 combines with J gene TRBJ2-5; D is unresolved. This CDR3 has 12 amino acids. Germline V gene data show CDR1 as SGHTA and CDR2 as FQGNSA. V lost 4 bases and J 5 bases, leaving 8 bases between the germline ends. The CDR3 DNA is TGTGCCAGCAGCTCAGTAATGGAGACCCAGTACTTC. This codes for CASSSVMETQYF.